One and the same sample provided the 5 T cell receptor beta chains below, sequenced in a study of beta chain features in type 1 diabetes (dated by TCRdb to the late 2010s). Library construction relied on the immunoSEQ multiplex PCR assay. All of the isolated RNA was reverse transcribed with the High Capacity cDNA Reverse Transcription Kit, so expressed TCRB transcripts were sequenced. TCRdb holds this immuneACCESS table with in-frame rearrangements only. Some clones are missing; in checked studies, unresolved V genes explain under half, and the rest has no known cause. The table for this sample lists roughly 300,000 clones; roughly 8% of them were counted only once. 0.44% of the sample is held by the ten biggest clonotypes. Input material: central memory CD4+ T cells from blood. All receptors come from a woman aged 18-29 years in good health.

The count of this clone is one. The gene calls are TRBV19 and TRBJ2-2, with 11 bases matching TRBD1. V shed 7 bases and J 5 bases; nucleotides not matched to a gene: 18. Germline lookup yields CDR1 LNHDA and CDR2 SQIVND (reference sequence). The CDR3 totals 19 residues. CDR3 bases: TGTGCCAGTACGCTGATAACCTCAACAGGGACAGGGGGGACCGGGGAGCTGTTTTTT. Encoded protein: CASTLITSTGTGGTGELFF.

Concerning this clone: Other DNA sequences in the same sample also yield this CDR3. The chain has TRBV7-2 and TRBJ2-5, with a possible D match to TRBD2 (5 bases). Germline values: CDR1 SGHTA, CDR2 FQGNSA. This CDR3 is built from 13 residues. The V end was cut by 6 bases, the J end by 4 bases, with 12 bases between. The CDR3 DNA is TGTGCCAGCAGAGGCGGTGCGGGAGAGACCCAGTACTTC. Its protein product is CASRGGAGETQYF.

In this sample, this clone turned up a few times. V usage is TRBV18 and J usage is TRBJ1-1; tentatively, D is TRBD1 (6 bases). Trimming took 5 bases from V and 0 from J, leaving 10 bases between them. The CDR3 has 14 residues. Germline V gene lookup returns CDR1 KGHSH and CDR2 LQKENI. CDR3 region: CASSIRGLNTEAFF. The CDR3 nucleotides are TGTGCCAGCTCAATCAGGGGATTGAACACTGAAGCTTTCTTT.

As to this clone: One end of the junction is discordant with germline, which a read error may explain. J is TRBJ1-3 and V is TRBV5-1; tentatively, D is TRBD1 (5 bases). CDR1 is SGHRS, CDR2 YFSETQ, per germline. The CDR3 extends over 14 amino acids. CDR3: CASSLEGLGNTIYF. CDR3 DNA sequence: TGTGCCAGCAGCTTGGAGGGGTTGGGAAACACCATATATTTT.

The CDR3 region is CASSFNPGANEKLFF. CDR3 DNA sequence: TGTGCCAGCAGCTTTAATCCGGGGGCTAATGAAAAACTGTTTTTT. V usage is TRBV5-6 and J usage is TRBJ1-4; the D gene is possibly TRBD1 (5 bases). This CDR3 is built from 15 residues. Trimming removed 2 bases at V and 3 bases at J, with 11 bases between. Germline CDR1 is SGHDT and CDR2 is YYEEEE.